The rows below give T cell receptor beta chains drawn from one sample of a study of blood T cell repertoires in COVID-19. Measured with immunoSEQ multiplex PCR; TCRdb has only the in-frame clones, and not every one. Here the sample spans around 260,000 clones, roughly 86% being singletons. Sequenced input: peripheral blood. The receptors derive from a woman aged 55 to 70 with COVID-19, enrolled during active disease. Each CDR3 is given with its conserved first and last residue. D genes are given only for firm matches. Expanded clones are given a class, and other clones once, few, many or no size at all.

TRBJ2-5 | NA | TRBD1 | TRBV7-3 | CASSTGQGETQYF | TGTGCCAGCAGCACGGGACAGGGGGAGACCCAGTACTTC
TRBJ2-3 | NA | TRBD1 | TRBV6-2/TRBV6-3 | CASSDRRQGASDTQYF | TGTGCCAGCAGCGACCGTCGACAGGGGGCGTCAGATACGCAGTATTTT
TRBJ1-1 | NA | NA | TRBV7-8 | CASGRASGVVWMNTEAFF | TGTGCCAGCGGAAGGGCCTCCGGGGTGGTGTGGATGAACACTGAAGCTTTCTTT
TRBJ1-1 | NA | NA | TRBV28 | CASSLLRGDTEAFF | TGTGCCAGCAGTTTACTCCGGGGGGACACTGAAGCTTTCTTT
TRBJ1-3 | NA | NA | TRBV28 | CASSQRTVSSGNTIYF | TGTGCCAGCAGTCAAAGGACAGTGAGCTCTGGAAACACCATATATTTT
TRBJ2-1 | NA | TRBD2 | TRBV18 | CASSPDRGVGYNEQFF | TGTGCCAGCTCACCGGACCGGGGGGTTGGCTACAATGAGCAGTTCTTC
TRBJ1-6 | NA | NA | TRBV6-6 | CASSYSRAVNSPLHF | TGTGCCAGCAGTTACTCGAGGGCAGTAAATTCACCCCTCCACTTT
TRBJ1-4 | NA | TRBD1 | TRBV19 | CASSIGTGTNEKLFF | TGTGCCAGTAGTATAGGGACAGGCACTAATGAAAAACTGTTTTTT
TRBJ2-5 | NA | TRBD2 | TRBV9 | CASSHGRALETQYF | TGTGCCAGCAGCCATGGGAGGGCGCTGGAGACCCAGTACTTC
TRBJ1-1 | NA | NA | TRBV29-1 | CSTRQEMNTEAFF | TGCAGCACTCGACAGGAAATGAACACTGAAGCTTTCTTT
TRBJ2-5 | NA | TRBD2 | TRBV19 | CASSASGRETQYF | TGTGCCAGTAGTGCGAGCGGGAGAGAGACCCAGTACTTC
TRBJ2-7 | NA | TRBD1 | TRBV5-1 | CASSSGQGHGKQYF | TGCGCCAGCAGCTCGGGACAGGGGCATGGGAAGCAGTACTTC
TRBJ2-4 | NA | TRBD1 | TRBV11-2 | CASSHPGQGAKNIQYF | TGTGCCAGCAGCCACCCGGGACAGGGAGCCAAAAACATTCAGTACTTC
TRBJ2-6 | NA | TRBD1 | TRBV7-2 | CASSFGTGRFSGANVLTF | TGTGCCAGCAGCTTCGGGACAGGGAGATTCTCTGGGGCCAACGTCCTGACTTTC
TRBJ2-7 | many | NA | TRBV28 | CASTPGGTRPYEQYF | TGTGCCAGCACCCCGGGTGGGACAAGGCCGTACGAGCAGTACTTC
TRBJ1-1 | NA | TRBD1 | TRBV5-1 | CASSSNQGVNTEAFF | TGCGCCAGCAGCTCGAACCAGGGGGTGAACACTGAAGCTTTCTTT
TRBJ2-5 | NA | NA | TRBV5-1 | CASSLGYPVGKETQYF | TGCGCCAGCAGCTTGGGTTATCCGGTCGGGAAGGAGACCCAGTACTTC
TRBJ1-4 | NA | NA | TRBV7-9 | CASSRNEKLFF | TGTGCCAGCAGCCGGAATGAAAAACTGTTTTTT
TRBJ2-1 | NA | NA | TRBV28 | CASSSFYNEQFF | TGTGCCAGCAGTTCCTTTTACAATGAGCAGTTCTTC
TRBJ1-3 | NA | NA | TRBV7-2 | CASSWGGGTGNTIYF | TGTGCCAGCAGCTGGGGAGGGGGGACTGGAAACACCATATATTTT
TRBJ2-1 | NA | NA | TRBV4-2 | CADSPGRGSYNEQFF | TGTGCCGATTCCCCCGGGCGGGGCTCCTACAATGAGCAGTTCTTC
TRBJ2-1 | NA | NA | TRBV27 | CASSLFLGDDEQFF | TGTGCCAGCAGTTTATTTCTGGGCGACGATGAGCAGTTCTTC
TRBJ2-7 | NA | TRBD2 | TRBV5-5 | CASSLAGSNLYEQYF | TGTGCCAGCAGTCTAGCGGGCAGCAACCTCTACGAGCAGTACTTC
TRBJ2-1 | NA | NA | TRBV19 | CASSQQGDEQFF | TGTGCCAGTAGTCAGCAGGGTGATGAGCAGTTCTTC
TRBJ1-2 | few | TRBD1 | TRBV28 | CASSTRQGNTF | TGTGCCAGCAGTACCCGACAGGGAAACACCTTC
TRBJ2-5 | NA | NA | TRBV21-1 | CASSKKPAQGVLQTQYF | TGTGCCAGCAGCAAAAAACCAGCCCAGGGGGTCTTGCAGACCCAGTACTTC
TRBJ2-5 | NA | NA | TRBV24-1 | CATSEPTGRGETQYF | TGTGCCACCAGTGAACCTACAGGGAGGGGAGAGACCCAGTACTTC
TRBJ1-4 | NA | NA | TRBV28 | CASSLPGRYEKLFF | TGTGCCAGCAGTTTACCGGGGAGGTATGAAAAACTGTTTTTT
TRBJ1-2 | NA | TRBD1 | TRBV9 | CASSTGTGNTNYGYTF | TGTGCCAGCAGCACCGGGACAGGGAACACTAACTATGGCTACACCTTC
TRBJ2-5 | NA | TRBD1 | TRBV28 | CASSPPQGAVETQYF | TGTGCCAGCAGTCCGCCACAGGGGGCCGTTGAGACCCAGTACTTC